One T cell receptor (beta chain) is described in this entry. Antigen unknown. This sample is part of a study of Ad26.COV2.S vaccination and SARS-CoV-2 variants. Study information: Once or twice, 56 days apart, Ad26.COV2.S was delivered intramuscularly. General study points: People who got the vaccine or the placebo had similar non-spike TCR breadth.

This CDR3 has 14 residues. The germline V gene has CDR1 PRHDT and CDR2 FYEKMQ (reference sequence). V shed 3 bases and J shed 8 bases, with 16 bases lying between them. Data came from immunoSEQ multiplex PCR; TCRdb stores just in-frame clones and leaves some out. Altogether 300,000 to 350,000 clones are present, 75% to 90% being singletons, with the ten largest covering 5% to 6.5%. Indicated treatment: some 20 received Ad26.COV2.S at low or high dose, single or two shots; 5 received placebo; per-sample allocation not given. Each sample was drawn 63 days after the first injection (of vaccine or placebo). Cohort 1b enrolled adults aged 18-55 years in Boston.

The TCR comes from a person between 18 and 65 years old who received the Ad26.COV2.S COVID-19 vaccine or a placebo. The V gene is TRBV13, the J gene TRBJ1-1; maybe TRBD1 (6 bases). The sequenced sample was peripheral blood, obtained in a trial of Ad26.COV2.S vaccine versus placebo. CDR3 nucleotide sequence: TGTGCCAGCAGCTTCACAGGGTCGGACCCCGAAGCTTTCTTT. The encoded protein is CASSFTGSDPEAFF.